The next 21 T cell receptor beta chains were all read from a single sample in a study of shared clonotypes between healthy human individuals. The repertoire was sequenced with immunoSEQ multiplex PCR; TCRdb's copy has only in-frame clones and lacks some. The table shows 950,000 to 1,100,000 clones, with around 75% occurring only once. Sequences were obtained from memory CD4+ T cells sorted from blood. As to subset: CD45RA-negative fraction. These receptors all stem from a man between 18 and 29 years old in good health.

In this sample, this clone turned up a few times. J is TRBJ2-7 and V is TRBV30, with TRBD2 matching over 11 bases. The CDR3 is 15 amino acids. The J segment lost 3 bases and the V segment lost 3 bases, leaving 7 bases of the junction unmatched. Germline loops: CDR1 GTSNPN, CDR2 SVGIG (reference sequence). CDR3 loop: CAWSGTSGFDYEQYF. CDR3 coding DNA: TGTGCCTGGAGCGGGACTAGCGGTTTTGACTACGAGCAGTACTTC.

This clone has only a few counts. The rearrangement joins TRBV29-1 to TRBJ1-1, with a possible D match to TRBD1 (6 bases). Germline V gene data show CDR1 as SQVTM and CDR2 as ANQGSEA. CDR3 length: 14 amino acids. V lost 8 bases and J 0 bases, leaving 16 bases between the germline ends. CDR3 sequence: CSYLSGALNTEAFF. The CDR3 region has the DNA TGCAGCTACCTCTCAGGGGCCCTGAACACTGAAGCTTTCTTT.

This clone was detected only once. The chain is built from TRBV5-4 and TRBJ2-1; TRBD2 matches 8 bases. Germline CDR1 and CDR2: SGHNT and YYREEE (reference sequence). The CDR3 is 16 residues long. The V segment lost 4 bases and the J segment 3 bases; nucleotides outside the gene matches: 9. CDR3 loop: CASSRVLAGLYNEQFF. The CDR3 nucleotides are TGTGCCAGCAGCCGGGTTCTAGCGGGTCTCTACAATGAGCAGTTCTTC.

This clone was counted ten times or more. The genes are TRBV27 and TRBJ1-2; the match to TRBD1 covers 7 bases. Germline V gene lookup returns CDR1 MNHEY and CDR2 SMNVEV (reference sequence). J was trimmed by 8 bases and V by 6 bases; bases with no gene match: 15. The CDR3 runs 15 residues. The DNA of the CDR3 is TGTGCCAGCAGAAGTGATCGCACAGGGGCGAGAGGCTACACCTTC. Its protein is CASRSDRTGARGYTF.

The CDR3 DNA reads TGTGCCAGCAGCTCGGGGCGGACAGGGCCAGATACGCAGTATTTT. Translating it yields CASSSGRTGPDTQYF. The chain combines TRBV5-5 with TRBJ2-3; TRBD1 aligns across 8 bases. Looked up from germline, CDR1 is SGHKS and CDR2 is YYEKEE (reference sequence). The CDR3 contains 15 residues. With 3 bases clipped from V and 4 bases from J, the junction kept 7 bases outside the gene matches.

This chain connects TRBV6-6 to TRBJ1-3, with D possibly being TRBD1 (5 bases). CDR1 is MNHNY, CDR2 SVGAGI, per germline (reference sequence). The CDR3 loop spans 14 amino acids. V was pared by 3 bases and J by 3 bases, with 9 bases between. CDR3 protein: CASSYRGNGNTIYF. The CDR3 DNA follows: TGTGCCAGCAGTTATCGGGGGAATGGAAACACCATATATTTT.

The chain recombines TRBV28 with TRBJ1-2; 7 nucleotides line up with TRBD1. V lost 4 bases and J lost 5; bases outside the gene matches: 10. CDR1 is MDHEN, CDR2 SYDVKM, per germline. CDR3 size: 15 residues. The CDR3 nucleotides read TGTGCCAGCAGTTCTGGGGACAGAGAGGGGTATGGCTACACCTTC. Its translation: CASSSGDREGYGYTF.

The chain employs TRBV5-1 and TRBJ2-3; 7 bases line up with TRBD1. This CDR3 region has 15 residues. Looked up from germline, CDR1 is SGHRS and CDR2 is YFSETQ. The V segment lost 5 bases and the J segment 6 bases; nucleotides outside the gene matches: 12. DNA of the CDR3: TGCGCCAGCAGAATGACAGGGAGAGGGGCCGATACGCAGTATTTT. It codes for CASRMTGRGADTQYF.

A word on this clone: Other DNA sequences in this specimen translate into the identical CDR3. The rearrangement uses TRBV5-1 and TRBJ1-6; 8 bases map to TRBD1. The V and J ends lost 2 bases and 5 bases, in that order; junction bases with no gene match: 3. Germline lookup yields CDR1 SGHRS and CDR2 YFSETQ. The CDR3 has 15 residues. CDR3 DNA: TGCGCCAGCAGCTTCAACAGGGGGAATAATTCACCCCTCCACTTT. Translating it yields CASSFNRGNNSPLHF.

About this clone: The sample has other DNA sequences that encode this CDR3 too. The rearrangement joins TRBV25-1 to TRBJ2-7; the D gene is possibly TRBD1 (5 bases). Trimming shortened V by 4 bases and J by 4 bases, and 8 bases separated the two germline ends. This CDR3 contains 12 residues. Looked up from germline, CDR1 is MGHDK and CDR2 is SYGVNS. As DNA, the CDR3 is TGTGCCAGCAGTGCCCAGGGATACGAGCAGTACTTC. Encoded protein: CASSAQGYEQYF.

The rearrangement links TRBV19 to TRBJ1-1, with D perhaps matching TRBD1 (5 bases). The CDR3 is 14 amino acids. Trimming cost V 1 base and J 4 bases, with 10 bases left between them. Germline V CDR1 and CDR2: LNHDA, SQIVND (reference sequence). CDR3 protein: CASSIVAGGTEAFF. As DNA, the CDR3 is TGTGCCAGTAGTATAGTGGCCGGGGGCACTGAAGCTTTCTTT.

Here the CDR3 reads CASRPAGGGTGANVLTF. The CDR3 bases are TGTGCCAGTAGACCCGCGGGGGGAGGAACTGGGGCCAACGTCCTGACTTTC. The gene calls are TRBV19 and TRBJ2-6; 8 bases fit TRBD2. After removal of 6 bases from V and 2 bases from J, the junction contained 9 bases not matched to a gene. Germline CDR1 and CDR2: LNHDA and SQIVND (reference sequence). This CDR3 has 17 amino acids.

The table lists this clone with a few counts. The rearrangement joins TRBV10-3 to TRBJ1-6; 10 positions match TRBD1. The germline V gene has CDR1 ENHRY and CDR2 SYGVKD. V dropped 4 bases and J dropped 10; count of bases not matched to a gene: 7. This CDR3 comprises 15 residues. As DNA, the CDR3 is TGTGCCATCAGTGCCGGGACAGGGGTAGGATCACCCCTCCACTTT. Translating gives CAISAGTGVGSPLHF.

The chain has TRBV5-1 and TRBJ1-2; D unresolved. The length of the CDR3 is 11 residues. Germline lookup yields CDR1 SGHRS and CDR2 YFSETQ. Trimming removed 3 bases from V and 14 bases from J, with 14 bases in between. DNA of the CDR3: TGCGCCAGCAGCTCGGACGGCGGTCTAACCTTC. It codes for CASSSDGGLTF.

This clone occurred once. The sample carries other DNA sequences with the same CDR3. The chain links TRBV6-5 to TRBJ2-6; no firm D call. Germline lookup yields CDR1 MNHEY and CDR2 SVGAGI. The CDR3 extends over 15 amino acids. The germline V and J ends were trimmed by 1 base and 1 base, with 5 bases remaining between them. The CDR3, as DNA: TGTGCCAGCAGTTACTGGGGTTCTGGGGCCAACGTCCTGACTTTC. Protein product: CASSYWGSGANVLTF.

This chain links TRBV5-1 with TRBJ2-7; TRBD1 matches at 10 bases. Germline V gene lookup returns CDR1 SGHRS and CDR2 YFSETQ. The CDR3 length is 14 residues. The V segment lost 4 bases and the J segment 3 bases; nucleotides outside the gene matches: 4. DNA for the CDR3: TGCGCCAGCAGCAGGACAGGGGGGAACTACGAGCAGTACTTC. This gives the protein CASSRTGGNYEQYF. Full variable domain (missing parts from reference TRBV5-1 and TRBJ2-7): KAGVTQTPRYLIKTRGQQVTLSCSPISGHRSVSWYQQTPGQGLQFLFEYFSETQRNKGNFPGRFSGRQFSNSRSEMNVSTLELGDSALYLCASSRTGGNYEQYFGPGTRLTVT.

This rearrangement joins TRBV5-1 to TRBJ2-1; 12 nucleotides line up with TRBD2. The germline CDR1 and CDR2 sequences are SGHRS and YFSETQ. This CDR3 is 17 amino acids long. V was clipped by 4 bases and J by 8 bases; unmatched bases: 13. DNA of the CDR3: TGCGCCAGCAGCCTCCTCCCTAGCGGGGGGGCCATCTATGAGCAGTTCTTC. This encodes CASSLLPSGGAIYEQFF.

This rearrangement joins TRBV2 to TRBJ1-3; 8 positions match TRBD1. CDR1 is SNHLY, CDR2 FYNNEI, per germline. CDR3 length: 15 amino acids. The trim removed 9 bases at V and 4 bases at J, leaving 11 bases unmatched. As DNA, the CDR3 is TGTGCCAGTCTGGAAACAGGGGGTCCAGGAAACACCATATATTTT. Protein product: CASLETGGPGNTIYF.

CDR3 residues: CAWRQGGTYNSPLHF. The CDR3 nucleotides are TGTGCCTGGAGGCAGGGGGGGACCTATAATTCACCCCTCCACTTT. This rearrangement joins TRBV30 to TRBJ1-6, with 7 bases lining up with TRBD1. CDR3 size: 15 residues. Per the germline V gene, CDR1 is GTSNPN and CDR2 is SVGIG (reference sequence). With 3 bases clipped from V and 2 bases from J, the junction kept 4 bases outside the gene matches.

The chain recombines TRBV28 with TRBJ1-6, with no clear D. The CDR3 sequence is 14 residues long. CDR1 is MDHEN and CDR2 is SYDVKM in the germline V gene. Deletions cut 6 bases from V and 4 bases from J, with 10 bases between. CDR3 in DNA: TGTGCCAGCAGGCCGGAAAATTATAATTCACCCCTCCACTTT. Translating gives CASRPENYNSPLHF.

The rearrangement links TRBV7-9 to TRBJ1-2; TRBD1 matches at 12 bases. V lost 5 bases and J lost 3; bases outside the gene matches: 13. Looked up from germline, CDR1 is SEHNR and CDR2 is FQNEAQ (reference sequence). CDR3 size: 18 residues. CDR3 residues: CASSPGTGGVSGDYGYTF. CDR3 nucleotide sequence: TGTGCCAGCAGCCCAGGGACAGGGGGCGTGAGTGGGGACTATGGCTACACCTTC. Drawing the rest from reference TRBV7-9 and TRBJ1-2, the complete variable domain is DTGVSQNPRHKITKRGQNVTFRCDPISEHNRLYWYRQTLGQGPEFLTYFQNEAQLEKSRLLSDRFSAERPKGSFSTLEIQRTEQGDSAMYLCASSPGTGGVSGDYGYTFGSGTRLTVV.